A selection of T cell receptor beta chains follows, all from one sample in a study of T cell repertoires in cytomegalovirus infection. Their cognate antigens are unknown. TCRdb called the reads again in MiXCR, with one record for every CDR3 protein. The sample lists roughly 920,000 distinct CDR3 sequences; roughly 31% were seen once. The source was cultured CD8+ T cells from PBMCs, collected from culture after CMV antigen stimulation. Receptors were obtained from a human donor in good health (CMV status not recorded). Some clones in this sample may be carry-over from other donors' samples. CDR3s include the opening cysteine and the closing phenylalanine or tryptophan. Fields, in order: V gene, J gene, D gene, clone size, CDR3 DNA, CDR3 protein. The D gene is left open where the match is weak. Clone size, where shown, is once, few, many, or a class for clones that have expanded.

v_gene: TRBV7-8
j_gene: TRBJ2-3
d_gene: TRBD2
abundance: many
CDR3nt: TGTGCCAGCAGCTTAGGACGGGGGGGGGGCACAGATACGCAGTATTTT
CDR3aa: CASSLGRGGGTDTQYF

v_gene: TRBV9
j_gene: TRBJ1-1
d_gene: -
abundance: -
CDR3nt: TGTGCCAGCAGCCACTCCTACGAGGGAGGCACTGAAGCTTTCTTT
CDR3aa: CASSHSYEGGTEAFF

v_gene: TRBV7-9
j_gene: TRBJ2-7
d_gene: TRBD1
abundance: -
CDR3nt: TGTGCCAGCAGCTTGCCGGACAGGGGTTTTTACGAGCAGTACTTC
CDR3aa: CASSLPDRGFYEQYF

v_gene: TRBV5-8
j_gene: TRBJ1-2
d_gene: TRBD1
abundance: many
CDR3nt: TGTGCCAGCAGCCGGGAGGATAGGTACAGGGGCCGAGGCTACACCTTC
CDR3aa: CASSREDRYRGRGYTF

v_gene: TRBV7-9
j_gene: TRBJ2-7
d_gene: TRBD1
abundance: -
CDR3nt: TGTGCCAGCAGCCCATCCCAGACAGGGGAAATTGCCGAGCAGTACTTC
CDR3aa: CASSPSQTGEIAEQYF

v_gene: TRBV4-1
j_gene: TRBJ2-5
d_gene: TRBD1
abundance: -
CDR3nt: TGCGCCAGCAGCCAAGATGTCCCAGGGACAGAAGAGACCCAGTACTTC
CDR3aa: CASSQDVPGTEETQYF

v_gene: TRBV6-5
j_gene: TRBJ2-3
d_gene: -
abundance: once
CDR3nt: TGTGCCAGCAGTTACCTGGGGGCAGGCGATACGCAGTATTTT
CDR3aa: CASSYLGAGDTQYF

v_gene: TRBV27
j_gene: TRBJ2-6
d_gene: -
abundance: -
CDR3nt: TGTGCCAGTGGAGGGGCCAACGTCCTGACTTTC
CDR3aa: CASGGANVLTF

v_gene: TRBV20-1
j_gene: TRBJ2-2
d_gene: -
abundance: -
CDR3nt: TGCAGTGCTAGAGATATTAAGACGGGGGACACCGGGGAGCTGTTTTTT
CDR3aa: CSARDIKTGDTGELFF

v_gene: TRBV7-6
j_gene: TRBJ1-4
d_gene: -
abundance: many
CDR3nt: TGTGCCAGCAGCTTATCGAGGGGGGGCAGCGAGAATGAAAAACTGTTTTTT
CDR3aa: CASSLSRGGSENEKLFF

v_gene: TRBV12-3/TRBV12-4
j_gene: TRBJ2-5
d_gene: TRBD1
abundance: few
CDR3nt: TGTGCCAGCAGTGCCGAGGGACAGGGTCGGGGGCAAGAGACCCAGTACTTC
CDR3aa: CASSAEGQGRGQETQYF

v_gene: TRBV7-2
j_gene: TRBJ2-1
d_gene: TRBD2
abundance: -
CDR3nt: TGTGCCAGCAGCTTACAGCGGGGGGCCCCATCGAATTACAATGAGCAGTTCTTC
CDR3aa: CASSLQRGAPSNYNEQFF

v_gene: TRBV7-6
j_gene: TRBJ2-2
d_gene: TRBD2
abundance: -
CDR3nt: TGTGCCAGCAGCCGTCTGAGCGGGGGGCCCACCGGGGAGCTGTTTTTT
CDR3aa: CASSRLSGGPTGELFF

v_gene: TRBV5-6
j_gene: TRBJ1-2
d_gene: TRBD1
abundance: -
CDR3nt: TGTGCCAGCAGCTTGGCCAGGGGGCGAATATCGGGCTACACCTTC
CDR3aa: CASSLARGRISGYTF

v_gene: TRBV6-6
j_gene: TRBJ1-5
d_gene: TRBD1
abundance: few
CDR3nt: TGTGCCAGCAGTTACGTACCGCAGGGGGCTCTCTATCAGCCCCAGCATTTT
CDR3aa: CASSYVPQGALYQPQHF

v_gene: TRBV7-7
j_gene: TRBJ1-1
d_gene: -
abundance: -
CDR3nt: TGTGCTAGCCGGACGAGGGGGGACTCGGGGAACACTGAAGCTTTCTTT
CDR3aa: CASRTRGDSGNTEAFF

v_gene: TRBV19
j_gene: TRBJ2-2
d_gene: -
abundance: few
CDR3nt: TGTGCCAGTAGTAGGAGGGGGCCCCTCCGGGAGCTGTTTTTT
CDR3aa: CASSRRGPLRELFF

v_gene: TRBV7-9
j_gene: TRBJ2-2
d_gene: -
abundance: -
CDR3nt: TGTGCCAGCAGCCCTCGCACCCGCCAGACCGGGGAGCTGTTTTTT
CDR3aa: CASSPRTRQTGELFF

v_gene: TRBV12-3/TRBV12-4
j_gene: TRBJ2-3
d_gene: -
abundance: -
CDR3nt: TGTGCCAGCAGCCGAACAGGGTTCGCAGATACGCAGTATTTT
CDR3aa: CASSRTGFADTQYF

v_gene: TRBV19
j_gene: TRBJ1-4
d_gene: -
abundance: few
CDR3nt: TGTGCCAGTAGTATAAGAACCGGGCTCGTACCTAATGAAAAACTGTTTTTT
CDR3aa: CASSIRTGLVPNEKLFF

v_gene: TRBV6-5
j_gene: TRBJ1-2
d_gene: -
abundance: -
CDR3nt: TGTGCCAGCAGTTATGGCCCTAACTATGGCTACACCTTC
CDR3aa: CASSYGPNYGYTF

v_gene: TRBV19
j_gene: TRBJ1-1
d_gene: -
abundance: once
CDR3nt: TGTGCCAGTAGTATCGCCCCAACAGGATACACTGAAGCTTTCTTT
CDR3aa: CASSIAPTGYTEAFF

v_gene: TRBV28
j_gene: TRBJ1-1
d_gene: TRBD1
abundance: few
CDR3nt: TGTGCCAGCTGTCCGCAGGGGGTGAACACTGAAGCTTTCTTT
CDR3aa: CASCPQGVNTEAFF

v_gene: TRBV7-8
j_gene: TRBJ1-2
d_gene: -
abundance: -
CDR3nt: TGTGCCAGCAGCTTAGAGGCCTATGGCTACACCTTC
CDR3aa: CASSLEAYGYTF

v_gene: TRBV12-3/TRBV12-4
j_gene: TRBJ1-2
d_gene: -
abundance: few
CDR3nt: TGTGCCAGCAGTTCCCCTCAGAGAAGGGGGTTCTATGGCTACACCTTC
CDR3aa: CASSSPQRRGFYGYTF

v_gene: TRBV6-1
j_gene: TRBJ2-7
d_gene: -
abundance: -
CDR3nt: TGTGCCAGCAGTGAAACCTTTAGGTACGAGCAGTACTTC
CDR3aa: CASSETFRYEQYF

v_gene: TRBV7-6
j_gene: TRBJ2-2
d_gene: -
abundance: many
CDR3nt: TGTGCCAGCAGCCAGTCGGGGGTTACGAACACCGGGGAGCTGTTTTTT
CDR3aa: CASSQSGVTNTGELFF

v_gene: TRBV7-9
j_gene: TRBJ2-1
d_gene: -
abundance: few
CDR3nt: TGTGCCAGCAGCACCGGGACCGTGAATGAGCAGTTCTTC
CDR3aa: CASSTGTVNEQFF

v_gene: TRBV7-2
j_gene: TRBJ2-7
d_gene: TRBD2
abundance: many
CDR3nt: TGTGCCAGCAGCTTTACTAGCGGGGGGGCGGAGGAGCAGTACTTC
CDR3aa: CASSFTSGGAEEQYF

v_gene: TRBV14
j_gene: TRBJ2-3
d_gene: TRBD2
abundance: few
CDR3nt: TGTGCCAGCAACCATGGACTAGCGGGGGCGAATACGCAGTATTTT
CDR3aa: CASNHGLAGANTQYF

v_gene: TRBV7-9
j_gene: TRBJ2-7
d_gene: -
abundance: -
CDR3nt: TGTGCCAGCAGCGACGTGAGCTCCTACGAGCAGTACTTC
CDR3aa: CASSDVSSYEQYF

v_gene: TRBV12-3/TRBV12-4
j_gene: TRBJ1-4
d_gene: -
abundance: -
CDR3nt: TGTGCCAGCAGTTTAAGCAGGGAACGTGAAAAACTGTTTTTT
CDR3aa: CASSLSREREKLFF

v_gene: TRBV7-3
j_gene: TRBJ2-1
d_gene: TRBD1
abundance: many
CDR3nt: TGTGCCAGCAGCTCCACTGACAGGGGAAGCTATGAGCAGTTCTTC
CDR3aa: CASSSTDRGSYEQFF

v_gene: TRBV27
j_gene: TRBJ2-4
d_gene: TRBD2
abundance: -
CDR3nt: TGTGCCAGCAGTTTATCGTCCTGGGGGGGAAACATTCAGTACTTC
CDR3aa: CASSLSSWGGNIQYF

v_gene: TRBV19
j_gene: TRBJ2-2
d_gene: -
abundance: few
CDR3nt: TGTGCCAGTAGTAGGCCCGTCAGGGAGCTGTTTTTT
CDR3aa: CASSRPVRELFF